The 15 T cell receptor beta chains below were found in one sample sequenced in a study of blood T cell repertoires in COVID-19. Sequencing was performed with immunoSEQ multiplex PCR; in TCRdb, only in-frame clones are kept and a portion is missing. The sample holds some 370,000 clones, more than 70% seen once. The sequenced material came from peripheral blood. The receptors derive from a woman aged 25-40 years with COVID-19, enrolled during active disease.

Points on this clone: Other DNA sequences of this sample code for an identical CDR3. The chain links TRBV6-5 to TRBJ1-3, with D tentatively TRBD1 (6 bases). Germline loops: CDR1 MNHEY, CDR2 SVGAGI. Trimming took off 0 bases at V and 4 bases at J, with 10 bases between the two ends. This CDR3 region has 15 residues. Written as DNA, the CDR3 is TGTGCCAGCAGTTACTCGGCAGGGGCCGGAAACACCATATATTTT. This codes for CASSYSAGAGNTIYF.

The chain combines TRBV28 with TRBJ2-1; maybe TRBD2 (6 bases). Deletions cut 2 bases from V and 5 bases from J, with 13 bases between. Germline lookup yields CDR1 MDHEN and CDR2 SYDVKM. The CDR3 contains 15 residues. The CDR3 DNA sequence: TGTGCCAGCAGTTTAGCAGCGGGCTTGAACAATGAGCAGTTCTTC. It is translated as CASSLAAGLNNEQFF.

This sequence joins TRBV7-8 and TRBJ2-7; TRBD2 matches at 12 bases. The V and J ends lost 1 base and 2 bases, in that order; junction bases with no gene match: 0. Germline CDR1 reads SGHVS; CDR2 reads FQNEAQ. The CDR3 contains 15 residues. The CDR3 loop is CASSLGLAGAYEQYF. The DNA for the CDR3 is TGTGCCAGCAGCTTAGGACTAGCGGGAGCCTACGAGCAGTACTTC.

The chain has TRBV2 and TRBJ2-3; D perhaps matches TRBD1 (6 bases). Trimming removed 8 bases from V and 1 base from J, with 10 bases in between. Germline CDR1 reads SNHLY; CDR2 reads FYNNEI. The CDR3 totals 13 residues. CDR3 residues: CASCRQGTDTQYF. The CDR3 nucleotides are TGTGCCAGCTGTCGACAGGGCACAGATACGCAGTATTTT.

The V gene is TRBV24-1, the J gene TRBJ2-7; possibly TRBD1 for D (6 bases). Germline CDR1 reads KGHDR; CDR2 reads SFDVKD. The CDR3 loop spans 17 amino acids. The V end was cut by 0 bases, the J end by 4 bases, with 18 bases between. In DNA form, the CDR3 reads TGTGCCACCAGTGATTTGGGGGGACAATGGGGTAAGTACGAGCAGTACTTC. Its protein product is CATSDLGGQWGKYEQYF.

DNA for the CDR3: TGTGCCAGCAGTTATTCGGGTCAAGAGACCCAGTACTTC. Translated: CASSYSGQETQYF. This sequence joins TRBV28 and TRBJ2-5; D unclear. Germline lookup yields CDR1 MDHEN and CDR2 SYDVKM. This CDR3 region has 13 residues. Trimming stripped 4 bases from V and 2 bases from J, with 8 bases between.

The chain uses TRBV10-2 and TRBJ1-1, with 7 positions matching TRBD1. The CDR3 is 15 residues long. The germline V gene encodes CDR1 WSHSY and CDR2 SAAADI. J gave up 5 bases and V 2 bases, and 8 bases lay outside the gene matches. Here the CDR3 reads CASSERRGSGTEAFF. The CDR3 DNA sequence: TGCGCCAGCAGTGAGCGCAGGGGGTCGGGGACTGAAGCTTTCTTT.

The CDR3, as DNA: TGTGCCAGCAACCCCTCTGGACAGGGTAGGGAAGATACGCAGTATTTT. The encoded protein is CASNPSGQGREDTQYF. The V and J genes are TRBV2 and TRBJ2-3; 8 positions agree with TRBD1. With V trimmed by 7 bases and J by 5 bases, 14 bases remained unmatched. Germline CDR1 SNHLY, CDR2 FYNNEI. CDR3 length: 16 residues.

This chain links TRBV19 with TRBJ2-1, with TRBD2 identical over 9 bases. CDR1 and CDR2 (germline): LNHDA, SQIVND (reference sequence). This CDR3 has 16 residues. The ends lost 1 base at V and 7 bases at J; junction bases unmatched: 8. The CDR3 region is CASSIVSGLASNEQFF. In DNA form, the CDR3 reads TGTGCCAGTAGTATAGTCTCCGGACTAGCGTCGAATGAGCAGTTCTTC. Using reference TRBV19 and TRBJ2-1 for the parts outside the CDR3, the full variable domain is DGGITQSPKYLFRKEGQNVTLSCEQNLNHDAMYWYRQDPGQGLRLIYYSQIVNDFQKGDIAEGYSVSREKKESFPLTVTSAQKNPTAFYLCASSIVSGLASNEQFFGPGTRLTVL.

CDR3 DNA: TGTGCCAGCAGCGGGGACCAGGGGGAGAGGAACGAGCAGTACTTC. Amino acid sequence: CASSGDQGERNEQYF. The chain employs TRBV9 and TRBJ2-7; 7 positions agree with TRBD1. Germline CDR1 reads SGDLS; CDR2 reads YYNGEE. The ends lost 3 bases at V and 5 bases at J; junction bases unmatched: 11. The CDR3 is 15 residues long.

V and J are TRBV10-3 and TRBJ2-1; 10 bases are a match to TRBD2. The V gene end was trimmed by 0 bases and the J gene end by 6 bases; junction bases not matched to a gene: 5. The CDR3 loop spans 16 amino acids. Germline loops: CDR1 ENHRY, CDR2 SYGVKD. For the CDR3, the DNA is TGTGCCATCAGTGAGTCGGTGGGACTAGCGCTCAATGAGCAGTTCTTC. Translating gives CAISESVGLALNEQFF.

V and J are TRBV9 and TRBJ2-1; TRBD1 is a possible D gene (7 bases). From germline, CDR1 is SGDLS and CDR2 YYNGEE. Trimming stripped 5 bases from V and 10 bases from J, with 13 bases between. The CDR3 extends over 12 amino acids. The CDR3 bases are TGTGCCAGCAGGGGTGGAGGGGGCGAGCAGTTCTTC. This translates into CASRGGGGEQFF. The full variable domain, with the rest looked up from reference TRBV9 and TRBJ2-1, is DSGVTQTPKHLITATGQRVTLRCSPRSGDLSVYWYQQSLDQGLQFLIQYYNGEERAKGNILERFSAQQFPDLHSELNLSSLELGDSALYFCASRGGGGEQFFGPGTRLTVL.

The CDR3 is CASSPLGEGGNIQYF. The CDR3 DNA sequence: TGTGCCAGCTCTCCCCTAGGGGAGGGGGGAAACATTCAGTACTTC. The chain joins TRBV18 to TRBJ2-4, with a tentative D call TRBD2 (7 bases). Trimming shortened V by 6 bases and J by 6 bases, and 18 bases separated the two germline ends. Germline-derived CDR1 and CDR2 are KGHSH and LQKENI. The CDR3 spans 15 residues.

The CDR3 nucleotides are TGTGCCAGCAGCTACCCAGGACAGGGGCACGAAAAACTGTTTTTT. Protein: CASSYPGQGHEKLFF. The chain has TRBV7-9 and TRBJ1-4; 9 nucleotides agree with TRBD1. V trimming: 4 bases; J trimming: 8 bases; junction bases outside the gene matches: 8. CDR3 length equals 15 residues. CDR1 and CDR2 (germline): SEHNR, FQNEAQ (reference sequence).

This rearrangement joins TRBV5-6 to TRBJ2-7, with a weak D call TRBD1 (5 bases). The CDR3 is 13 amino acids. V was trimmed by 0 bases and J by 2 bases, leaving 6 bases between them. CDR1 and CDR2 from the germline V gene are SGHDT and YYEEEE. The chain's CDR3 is CASSLGTTYEQYF. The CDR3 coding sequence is TGTGCCAGCAGCTTGGGGACAACCTACGAGCAGTACTTC.